The present T cell receptor (beta chain) was sequenced within a study of blood T cell repertoires in COVID-19. Study in general: The United States, Italy and Spain provided the acute and convalescent COVID-19 samples. T cells, B-cell-depleted T cells, or PBMCs provided the cDNA or gDNA that served as material.

The V gene end was trimmed by 5 bases and the J gene end by 5 bases; junction bases not matched to a gene: 13. Germline V lookup: CDR1 SGHVS, CDR2 FQNEAQ. The CDR3 extends over 18 amino acids. The authors' processing: Estimation of nucleated cell counts was performed using reference gene primer amplification. The assay was immunoSEQ multiplex PCR, and TCRdb's table has in-frame clones only and misses some. The D gene and trimming were derived from the DNA, and the V and J assignments and clone size from that table. The table records tens of thousands of clones, around 88% of them present only once. The TCR was taken from a man aged 50-60 years with active COVID-19. Sequenced input: peripheral blood. This rearrangement joins TRBV7-8 to TRBJ2-5, with TRBD2 matching 14 bases. CDR3 sequence: CASSPDRTSGGYRETQYF. DNA of the CDR3: TGTGCCAGCAGCCCCGACCGGACTAGCGGGGGGTACAGGGAGACCCAGTACTTC. The full variable domain, its missing parts supplied by reference TRBV7-8 and TRBJ2-5, is GAGVSQSPRYKVAKRGQDVALRCDPISGHVSLFWYQQALGQGPEFLTYFQNEAQLDKSGLPSDRFFAERPEGSVSTLKIQRTQQEDSAVYLCASSPDRTSGGYRETQYFGPGTRLLVL.